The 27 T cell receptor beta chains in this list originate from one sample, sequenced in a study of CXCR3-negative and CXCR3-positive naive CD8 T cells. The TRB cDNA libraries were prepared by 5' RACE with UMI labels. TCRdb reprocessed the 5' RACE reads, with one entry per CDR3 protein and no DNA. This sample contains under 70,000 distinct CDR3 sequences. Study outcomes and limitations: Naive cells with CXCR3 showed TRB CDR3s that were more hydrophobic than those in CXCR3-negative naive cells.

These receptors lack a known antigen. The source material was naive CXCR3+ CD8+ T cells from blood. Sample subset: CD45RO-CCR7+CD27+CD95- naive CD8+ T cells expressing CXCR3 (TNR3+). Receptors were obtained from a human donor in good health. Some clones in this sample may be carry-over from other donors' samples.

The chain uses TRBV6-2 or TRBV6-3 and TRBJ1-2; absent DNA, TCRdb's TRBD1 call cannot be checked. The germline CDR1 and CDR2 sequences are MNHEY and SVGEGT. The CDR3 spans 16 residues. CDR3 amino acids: CASSFLPDSELNGYTF.

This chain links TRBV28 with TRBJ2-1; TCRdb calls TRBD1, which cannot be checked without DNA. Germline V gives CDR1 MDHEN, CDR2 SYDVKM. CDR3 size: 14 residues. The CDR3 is CASCGTGGCLMQFF.

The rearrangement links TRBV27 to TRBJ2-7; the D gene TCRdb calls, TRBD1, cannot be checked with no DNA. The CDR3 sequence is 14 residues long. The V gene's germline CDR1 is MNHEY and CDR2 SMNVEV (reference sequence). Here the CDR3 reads CASRPTGPHYEQYF.

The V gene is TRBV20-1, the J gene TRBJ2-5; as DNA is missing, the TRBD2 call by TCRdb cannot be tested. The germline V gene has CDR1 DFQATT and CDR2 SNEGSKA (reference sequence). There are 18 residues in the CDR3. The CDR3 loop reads CSARGIAGAPPIQETQYF.

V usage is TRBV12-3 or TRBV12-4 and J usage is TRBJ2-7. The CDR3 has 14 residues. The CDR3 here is CASSLALSYYEQYF.

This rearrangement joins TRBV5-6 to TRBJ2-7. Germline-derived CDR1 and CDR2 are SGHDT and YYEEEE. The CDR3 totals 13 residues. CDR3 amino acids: CASSMGPSYEQYF.

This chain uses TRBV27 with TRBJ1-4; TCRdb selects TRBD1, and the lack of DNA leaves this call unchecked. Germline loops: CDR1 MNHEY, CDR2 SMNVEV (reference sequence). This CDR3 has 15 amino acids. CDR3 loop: CASTQGRGAREKLFF. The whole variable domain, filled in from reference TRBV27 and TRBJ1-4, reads EAQVTQNPRYLITVTGKKLTVTCSQNMNHEYMSWYRQDPGLGLRQIYYSMNVEVTDKGDVPEGYKVSRKEKRNFPLILESPSPNQTSLYFCASTQGRGAREKLFFGSGTQLSVL.

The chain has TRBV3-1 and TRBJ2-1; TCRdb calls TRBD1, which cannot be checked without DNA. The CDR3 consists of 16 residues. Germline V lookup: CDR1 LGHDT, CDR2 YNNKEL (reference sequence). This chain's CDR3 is CASSPLDRGSYNEQFF.

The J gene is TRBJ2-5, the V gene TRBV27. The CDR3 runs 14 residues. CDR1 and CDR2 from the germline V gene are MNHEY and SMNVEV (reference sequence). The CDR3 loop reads CASSSSGRQETQYF.

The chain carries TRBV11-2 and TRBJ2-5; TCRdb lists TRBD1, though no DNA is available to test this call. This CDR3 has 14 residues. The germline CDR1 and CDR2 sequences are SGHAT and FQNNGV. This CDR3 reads CASSSPMKQGAQYF.

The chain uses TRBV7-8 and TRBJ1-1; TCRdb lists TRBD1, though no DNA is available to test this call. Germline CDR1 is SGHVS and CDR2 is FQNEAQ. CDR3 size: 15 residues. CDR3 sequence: CASSPYTGVVTEAFF.

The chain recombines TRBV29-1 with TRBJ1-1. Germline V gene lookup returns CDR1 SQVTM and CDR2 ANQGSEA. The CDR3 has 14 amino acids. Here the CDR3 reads CSVTRMNMNTEAFF. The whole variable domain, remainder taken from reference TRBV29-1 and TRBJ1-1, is SAVISQKPSRDICQRGTSLTIQCQVDSQVTMMFWYRQQPGQSLTLIATANQGSEATYESGFVIDKFPISRPNLTFSTLTVSNMSPEDSSIYLCSVTRMNMNTEAFFGQGTRLTVV.

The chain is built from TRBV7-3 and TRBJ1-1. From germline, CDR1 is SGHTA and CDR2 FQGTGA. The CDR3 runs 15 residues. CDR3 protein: CASSPSAGLNTEAFF.

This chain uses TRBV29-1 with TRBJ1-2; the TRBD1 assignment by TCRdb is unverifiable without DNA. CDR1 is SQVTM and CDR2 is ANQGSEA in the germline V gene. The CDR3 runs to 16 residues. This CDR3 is CSVFYPGQGINYGYTF.

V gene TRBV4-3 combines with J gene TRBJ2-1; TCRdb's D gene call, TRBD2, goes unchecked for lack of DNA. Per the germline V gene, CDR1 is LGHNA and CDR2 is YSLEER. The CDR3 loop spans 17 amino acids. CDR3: CASSQDLASGGYVRQFF.

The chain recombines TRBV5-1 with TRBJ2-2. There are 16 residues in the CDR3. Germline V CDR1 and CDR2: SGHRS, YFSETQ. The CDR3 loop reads CASSLARVQNTGELFF.

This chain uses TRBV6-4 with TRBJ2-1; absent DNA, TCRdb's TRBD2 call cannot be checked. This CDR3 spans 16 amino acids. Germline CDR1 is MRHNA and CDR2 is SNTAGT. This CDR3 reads CASSTGTQGTYNEQFF.

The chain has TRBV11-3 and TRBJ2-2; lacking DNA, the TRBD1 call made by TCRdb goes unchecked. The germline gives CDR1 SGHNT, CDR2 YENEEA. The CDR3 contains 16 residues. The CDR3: CASSAPGQGATGELFF.

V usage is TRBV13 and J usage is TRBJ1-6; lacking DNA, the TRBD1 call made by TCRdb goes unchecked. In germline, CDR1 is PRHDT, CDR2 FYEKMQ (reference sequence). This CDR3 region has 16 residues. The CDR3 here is CASSPRTGAGNSPLHF.

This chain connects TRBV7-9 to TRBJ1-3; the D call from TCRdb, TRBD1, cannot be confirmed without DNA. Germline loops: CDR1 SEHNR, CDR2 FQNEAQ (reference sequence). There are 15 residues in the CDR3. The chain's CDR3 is CASSRLVPSGNTIYF.

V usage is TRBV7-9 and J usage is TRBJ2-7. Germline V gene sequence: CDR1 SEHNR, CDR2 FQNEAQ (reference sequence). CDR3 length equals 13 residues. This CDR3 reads CASSLDSGYEQYF.

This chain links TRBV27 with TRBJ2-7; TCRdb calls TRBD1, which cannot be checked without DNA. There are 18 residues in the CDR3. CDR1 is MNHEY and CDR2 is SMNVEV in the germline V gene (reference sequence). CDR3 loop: CASSLMDSNPFPSYEQYF.

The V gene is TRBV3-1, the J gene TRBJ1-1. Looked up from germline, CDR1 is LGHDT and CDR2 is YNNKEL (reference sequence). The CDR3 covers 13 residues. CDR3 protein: CASSHGVNTEAFF. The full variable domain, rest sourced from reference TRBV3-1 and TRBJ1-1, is DTAVSQTPKYLVTQMGNDKSIKCEQNLGHDTMYWYKQDSKKFLKIMFSYNNKELIINETVPNRFSPKSPDKAHLNLHINSLELGDSAVYFCASSHGVNTEAFFGQGTRLTVV.

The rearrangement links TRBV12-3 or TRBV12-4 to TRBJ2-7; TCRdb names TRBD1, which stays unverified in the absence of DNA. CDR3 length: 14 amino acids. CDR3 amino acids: CASSFGGGPFEQYF.

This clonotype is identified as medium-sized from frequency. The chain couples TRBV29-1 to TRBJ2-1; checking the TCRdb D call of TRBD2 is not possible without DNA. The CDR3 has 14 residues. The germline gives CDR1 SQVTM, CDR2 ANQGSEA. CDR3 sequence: CSVEASGVTNEQFF.

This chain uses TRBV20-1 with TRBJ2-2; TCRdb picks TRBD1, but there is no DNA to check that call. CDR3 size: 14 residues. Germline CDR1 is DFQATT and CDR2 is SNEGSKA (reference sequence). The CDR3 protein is CSASGQVNTGELFF.

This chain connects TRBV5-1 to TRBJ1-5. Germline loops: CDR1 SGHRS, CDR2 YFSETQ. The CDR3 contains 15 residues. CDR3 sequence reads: CASSVSGAEGQPQHF.